This T cell receptor beta chain was found in a study of blood T cell repertoires in COVID-19. At the level of the study: The samples span acute and convalescent COVID-19 from the United States, Italy and Spain. From T cells, B-cell-depleted T cells, or PBMCs came the material, which was cDNA or gDNA.

This clone was recorded once. As processed by the authors: Reference gene primer amplification in the assay estimated nucleated cell counts. Repertoires were generated with immunoSEQ multiplex PCR, while TCRdb's copy carries only in-frame clones and drops some. Clone size and V and J calls were adopted from that table, with D and trimming inferred from the DNA. Of tens of thousands of clones detected, approximately 83% appear once; the ten largest clones hold around 45%. The length of the CDR3 is 18 residues. CDR1 and CDR2 from the germline V gene are MNHNS and SASEGT. Trimming took off 4 bases at V and 0 bases at J, with 19 bases between the two ends.

What was sequenced was peripheral blood. The chain employs TRBV6-1 and TRBJ2-1, with TRBD1 as a possible D gene (6 bases). This receptor was identified in a woman of 80 years or more with acute or convalescent COVID-19. CDR3 in DNA: TGTGCCAGCAGTGGACGACCGGGACAACCAAGCTCCTACAATGAGCAGTTCTTC. Its translation: CASSGRPGQPSSYNEQFF.